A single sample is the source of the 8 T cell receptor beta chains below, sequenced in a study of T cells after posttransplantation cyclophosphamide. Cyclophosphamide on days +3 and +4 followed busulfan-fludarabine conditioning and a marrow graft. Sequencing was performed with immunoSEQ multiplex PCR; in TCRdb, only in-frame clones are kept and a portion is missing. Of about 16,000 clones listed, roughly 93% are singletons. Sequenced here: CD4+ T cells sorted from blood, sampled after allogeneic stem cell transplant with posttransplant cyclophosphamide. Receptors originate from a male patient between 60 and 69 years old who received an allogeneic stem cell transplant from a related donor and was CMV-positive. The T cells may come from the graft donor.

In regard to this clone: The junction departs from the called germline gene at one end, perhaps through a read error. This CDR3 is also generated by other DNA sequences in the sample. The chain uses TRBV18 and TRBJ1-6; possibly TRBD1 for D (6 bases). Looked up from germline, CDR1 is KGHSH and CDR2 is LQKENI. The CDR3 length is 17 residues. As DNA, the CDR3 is TGTGCCAGCTCACCACCTTTCAGGGGACCCTATAATTCCCCCCTCCACTTT. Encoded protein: CASSPPFRGPYNSPLHF.

The CDR3 reads CASSIGTSGGDREQFF. The CDR3 DNA reads as TGTGCCAGTAGTATAGGGACTAGCGGGGGGGATCGCGAGCAGTTCTTC. The chain uses TRBV19 and TRBJ2-1, with 15 bases fitting TRBD2. The CDR3 contains 16 residues. The V gene's germline CDR1 is LNHDA and CDR2 SQIVND (reference sequence). V dropped 1 base and J dropped 10; count of bases not matched to a gene: 5.

In nucleotides, the CDR3 is TGTGCCAGCAGCTCGACTAGCGGGTGGGGTACGCAGTATTTT. As protein: CASSSTSGWGTQYF. V and J are TRBV11-2 and TRBJ2-3; 10 bases line up with TRBD2. The CDR3 loop spans 14 amino acids. Germline lookup yields CDR1 SGHAT and CDR2 FQNNGV. J lost 8 bases, V lost 4 bases, and 6 bases had no gene match.

CDR3 coding DNA: TGTGCCAGCAGCCGACCAGGGGACGGTGAAGCTTTCTTT. Its translation: CASSRPGDGEAFF. The chain combines TRBV6-4 with TRBJ1-1; a possible D gene is TRBD1 (6 bases). This CDR3 comprises 13 residues. V was trimmed by 6 bases and J by 7 bases, leaving 15 bases between them. The germline CDR1 and CDR2 sequences are MRHNA and SNTAGT.

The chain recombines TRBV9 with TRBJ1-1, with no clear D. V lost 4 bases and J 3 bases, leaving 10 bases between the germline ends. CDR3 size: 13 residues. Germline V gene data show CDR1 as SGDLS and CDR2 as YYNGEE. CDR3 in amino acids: CASSYNRDTEAFF. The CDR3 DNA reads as TGTGCCAGCAGCTATAATCGGGACACTGAAGCTTTCTTT.

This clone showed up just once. The CDR3 sequence: CASTPVHTGELFF. CDR3 nucleotide sequence: TGTGCCAGCACCCCGGTTCACACCGGGGAGCTGTTTTTT. The genes are TRBV28 and TRBJ2-2; no firm D call. Trimming pared 7 bases from V and 3 bases from J, leaving 9 bases between. Germline V CDR1 and CDR2: MDHEN, SYDVKM. The CDR3 loop spans 13 amino acids.

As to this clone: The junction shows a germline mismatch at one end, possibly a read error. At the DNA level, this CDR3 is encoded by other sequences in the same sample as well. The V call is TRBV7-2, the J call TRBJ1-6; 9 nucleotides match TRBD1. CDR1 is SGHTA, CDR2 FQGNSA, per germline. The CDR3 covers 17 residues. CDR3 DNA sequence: TGTGCCAGCAGCGTGAGGGGACAGGGATCGTATAATTCCCCCCTCCACTTT. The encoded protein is CASSVRGQGSYNSPLHF.

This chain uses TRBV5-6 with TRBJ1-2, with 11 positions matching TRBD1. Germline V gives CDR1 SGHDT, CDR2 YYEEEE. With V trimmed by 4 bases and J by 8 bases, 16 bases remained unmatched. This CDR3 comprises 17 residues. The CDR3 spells CASSPITSGTGGKGYTF. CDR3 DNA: TGTGCCAGCAGCCCGATAACCTCCGGGACAGGGGGGAAGGGCTACACCTTC.